This TCR beta chain was retrieved from a study of human T cells and chemical hapten exposure. V lost 4 bases to trimming and J lost 7 bases; unmatched junction nucleotides: 2. CDR3 length equals 14 residues. The time point: patch test 1, 2 weeks after DPC sensitization. Noted treatment: therapeutic diphenylcyclopropenone sensitization with weekly scalp DPC. TCRdb re-analysed the RACE reads in MiXCR, keeping a single row per CDR3 protein. Of 150,000 to 200,000 distinct CDR3 sequences listed, around 22% were seen once; the top ten hold 6.7%. The specimen comprised whole blood, sampled in connection with sensitization to the hapten diphenylcyclopropenone (DPC). This chain connects TRBV12-3 or TRBV12-4 to TRBJ2-2, with 11 nucleotides matching TRBD1. The TCR originated in a woman between 45 and 60 years old with alopecia areata. Some clones in this sample may be carry-over from other donors' samples. In DNA, the CDR3 is TGTGCCAGCAGTTGGACAGGGGGCAACGGGGAGCTGTTTTTT. Amino acids: CASSWTGGNGELFF.